Below are 14 T cell receptor beta chains sequenced from a single sample in a study of blood T cell repertoires in COVID-19. Profiled with immunoSEQ multiplex PCR; TCRdb holds only in-frame clones, not every one. The data contain around 140,000 clones, about nine tenths of them singletons. Material for sequencing was peripheral blood. The source of these receptors is a woman aged 50 to 60 with acute or convalescent COVID-19.

The chain uses TRBV10-1 and TRBJ1-2; D unresolved. The V gene lost 5 bases and the J gene lost 0 bases, with 7 bases spanning the gap. The CDR3 contains 13 residues. CDR1 is WNHNN and CDR2 is SYGVQD in the germline V gene (reference sequence). The CDR3: CASSTGTNYGYTF. The CDR3 bases are TGCGCCAGCAGTACCGGTACTAACTATGGCTACACCTTC.

This chain connects TRBV27 to TRBJ1-6; 8 bases are shared with TRBD1. CDR1 MNHEY and CDR2 SMNVEV come from the germline V gene (reference sequence). The V gene end was trimmed by 0 bases and the J gene end by 6 bases; junction bases not matched to a gene: 4. The CDR3 consists of 16 residues. This CDR3 reads CASSLSATGVNSPLHF. The CDR3 DNA is TGTGCCAGCAGTTTATCGGCGACAGGGGTTAATTCACCCCTCCACTTT.

In the case of this clone: The sample has other DNA sequences that encode this CDR3 too. The rearrangement uses TRBV11-2 and TRBJ2-3, with 13 bases aligning to TRBD2. The CDR3 runs 17 residues. Germline V gene sequence: CDR1 SGHAT, CDR2 FQNNGV. The J segment lost 2 bases and the V segment lost 1 base, leaving 3 bases of the junction unmatched. CDR3 in amino acids: CASSLGLAGGYTDTQYF. As DNA, the CDR3 is TGTGCCAGCAGCTTAGGACTAGCGGGGGGTTACACAGATACGCAGTATTTT. Using reference TRBV11-2 and TRBJ2-3 for the parts outside the CDR3, the full variable domain is EAGVAQSPRYKIIEKRQSVAFWCNPISGHATLYWYQQILGQGPKLLIQFQNNGVVDDSQLPKDRFSAERLKGVDSTLKIQPAKLEDSAVYLCASSLGLAGGYTDTQYFGPGTRLTVL.

The V gene is TRBV19, the J gene TRBJ2-1, with 9 bases identical to TRBD2. The CDR3 consists of 14 residues. After removal of 3 bases from V and 6 bases from J, the junction contained 3 bases not matched to a gene. Per the germline V gene, CDR1 is LNHDA and CDR2 is SQIVND (reference sequence). The DNA for the CDR3 is TGTGCCAGTAGTATGGCGGGGGGGCCCAATGAGCAGTTCTTC. The encoded protein is CASSMAGGPNEQFF.

The chain is built from TRBV9 and TRBJ2-7; 7 bases align to TRBD1. The CDR3 covers 15 residues. CDR1 and CDR2 from the germline V gene are SGDLS and YYNGEE. Trimming cost V 4 bases and J 2 bases; bases outside gene matches: 9. The CDR3 protein is CASSPPGQDTYEQYF. The CDR3 coding sequence is TGTGCCAGCAGCCCACCAGGACAGGATACCTACGAGCAGTACTTC.

J is TRBJ2-1 and V is TRBV11-3; TRBD2 matches 7 bases. CDR1 SGHNT and CDR2 YENEEA come from the germline V gene. Trimming cost V 1 base and J 10 bases; bases outside gene matches: 7. This CDR3 spans 14 amino acids. DNA of the CDR3: TGTGCCAGCAGCTTAGGTCCGGCAGCGGGGGAGCAGTTCTTC. It codes for CASSLGPAAGEQFF.

This clone was seen once. The rearrangement uses TRBV24-1 and TRBJ1-5; the match to TRBD1 covers 9 bases. Trimming cost V 3 bases and J 3 bases; bases outside gene matches: 8. CDR1 KGHDR and CDR2 SFDVKD come from the germline V gene. The CDR3 consists of 17 residues. The DNA of the CDR3 is TGTGCCACCAGTGATGGACCGGGACAGGGTTTCAATCAGCCCCAGCATTTT. Protein: CATSDGPGQGFNQPQHF.

The J gene is TRBJ2-7, the V gene TRBV5-4; 9 bases match TRBD1. J lost 5 bases, V lost 1 base, and 4 bases had no gene match. The V gene's germline CDR1 is SGHNT and CDR2 YYREEE (reference sequence). CDR3 length equals 14 residues. CDR3 bases: TGTGCCAGCAGCTTGACAGGGGGCAGGAACGAGCAGTACTTC. It specifies CASSLTGGRNEQYF.

The chain couples TRBV2 to TRBJ2-3; tentative D call: TRBD1 (6 bases). From germline, CDR1 is SNHLY and CDR2 FYNNEI. Trimming stripped 4 bases from V and 1 base from J, with 12 bases between. The CDR3 extends over 15 amino acids. As DNA, the CDR3 is TGTGCCAGCAGTGTACTACAGGGCGGCACAGATACGCAGTATTTT. The encoded protein is CASSVLQGGTDTQYF.

To note about this clone: The same CDR3 arises from other DNA sequences in this sample as well. This sequence joins TRBV30 and TRBJ1-5; D is perhaps TRBD1 (6 bases). Trimming removed 0 bases at V and 7 bases at J, with 10 bases between. The V gene's germline CDR1 is GTSNPN and CDR2 SVGIG (reference sequence). This CDR3 has 13 residues. Here the CDR3 DNA reads TGTGCCTGGAGTGTACAGGGAAACCAGCCCCAGCATTTT. Translation: CAWSVQGNQPQHF.

In DNA form, the CDR3 reads TGTGCCACCAGTGTTGGGGCAGGGGGCGGCACCGGGGAGCTGTTTTTT. This sequence encodes CATSVGAGGGTGELFF. V and J are TRBV24-1 and TRBJ2-2; 8 positions agree with TRBD1. Germline values: CDR1 KGHDR, CDR2 SFDVKD. With 5 bases clipped from V and 4 bases from J, the junction kept 8 bases outside the gene matches. The CDR3 consists of 16 residues.

This CDR3 is CASSILAGEGEQYF. CDR3 bases: TGTGCCAGTAGTATCCTAGCGGGAGAAGGGGAGCAGTACTTC. This chain connects TRBV19 to TRBJ2-7; 10 positions agree with TRBD2. With V trimmed by 3 bases and J by 7 bases, 6 bases remained unmatched. The CDR3 is 14 residues long. CDR1 LNHDA and CDR2 SQIVND come from the germline V gene (reference sequence).

This chain joins TRBV6-6 and TRBJ1-4; TRBD1 aligns across 7 bases. The V segment lost 4 bases and the J segment 8 bases; nucleotides outside the gene matches: 10. This CDR3 contains 15 residues. The germline CDR1 and CDR2 sequences are MNHNY and SVGAGI (reference sequence). The chain's CDR3 is CASSSADREGEKLFF. The DNA of the CDR3 is TGTGCCAGCAGTTCGGCAGACAGGGAAGGAGAAAAACTGTTTTTT.

This chain links TRBV2 with TRBJ2-1; 7 nucleotides match TRBD2. Germline assignment: CDR1 SNHLY and CDR2 FYNNEI. V shed 2 bases, J shed 7 bases, and the junction held 2 bases outside the gene matches. This CDR3 has 13 amino acids. The CDR3 nucleotides are TGTGCCAGCAGTGAACTAGCGGAAAATGAGCAGTTCTTC. Its protein is CASSELAENEQFF.